This section outlines one T cell receptor beta chain sequence together with its context. The antigen is not known. These data come from a study of T cell responses to AZD1222 COVID-19 vaccine. Germline assignment: CDR1 MNHEY and CDR2 SMNVEV (reference sequence). Germline trimming cut 5 bases from V and 2 bases from J; bases unmatched to any gene: 12. The CDR3 spans 16 residues. The assay was immunoSEQ multiplex PCR, and TCRdb's table has in-frame clones only and misses some. The profile covers about 140,000 clones, with around 93% appearing a single time and around 5% taken by the ten largest. Whole-study results and caveats: Repertoires were obtained only post-peak T cell response. Once two AZD1222 doses were given, Spike-specific TCR breadth and depth went up. The study identified only five to seven AZD1222 recipients as seropositive at baseline.

The genes are TRBV27 and TRBJ2-7; TRBD1 agrees at 7 bases. This specimen consisted of peripheral blood, obtained on day 0 of AZD1222 vaccination. This sequence originates from an adult in good health. CDR3 in DNA: TGTGCCAGCAGTCGACTAACCGGGACAGCACCCTACGAGCAGTACTTC. The encoded protein is CASSRLTGTAPYEQYF.